Listed here are 6 T cell receptor beta chains from one sample, sequenced in a study of blood T cell repertoires in COVID-19. Clones were sequenced by immunoSEQ multiplex PCR, and TCRdb holds only the in-frame ones, with some missing. The sample yields fewer than 300,000 clones, approximately 89% seen once. The sequenced material came from PBMCs or T cells enriched from blood (not recorded which). The receptors shown here come from a woman between 40 and 55 years old with acute COVID-19.

The chain carries TRBV9 and TRBJ2-3, with D possibly being TRBD1 (6 bases). The CDR3 totals 17 residues. CDR1 and CDR2 from the germline V gene are SGDLS and YYNGEE. V was cut by 0 bases and J by 2 bases, with 16 bases left in between. The CDR3 nucleotides are TGTGCCAGCAGCGTAGGGTTGGACAGATCCTACACAGATACGCAGTATTTT. Translation gives CASSVGLDRSYTDTQYF. The full variable domain, with the rest looked up from reference TRBV9 and TRBJ2-3, is DSGVTQTPKHLITATGQRVTLRCSPRSGDLSVYWYQQSLDQGLQFLIQYYNGEERAKGNILERFSAQQFPDLHSELNLSSLELGDSALYFCASSVGLDRSYTDTQYFGPGTRLTVL.

The sample holds one count of this clone. The J gene is TRBJ2-5, the V gene TRBV7-9, with 9 bases fitting TRBD2. The CDR3 has 16 residues. Germline V gene sequence: CDR1 SEHNR, CDR2 FQNEAQ (reference sequence). J was trimmed by 4 bases and V by 2 bases; bases with no gene match: 8. This CDR3 is CASSLLAGFGVETQYF. The CDR3 nucleotides read TGTGCCAGCAGCTTACTAGCGGGATTCGGAGTAGAGACCCAGTACTTC.

This rearrangement joins TRBV6-4 to TRBJ2-5, with 14 bases matching TRBD2. The germline V gene encodes CDR1 MRHNA and CDR2 SNTAGT. This CDR3 has 15 residues. V was clipped by 5 bases and J by 4 bases; unmatched bases: 3. The CDR3 sequence is CASSPGLAGVETQYF. CDR3 DNA sequence: TGTGCCAGCAGTCCGGGACTAGCGGGAGTAGAGACCCAGTACTTC.

This clone appeared once. The rearrangement uses TRBV5-5 and TRBJ2-1; TRBD2 agrees at 9 bases. Per the germline V gene, CDR1 is SGHKS and CDR2 is YYEKEE (reference sequence). After removal of 0 bases from V and 4 bases from J, the junction contained 17 bases not matched to a gene. This CDR3 comprises 20 residues. CDR3 sequence: CASSLGGKTSAGGTYNEQFF. The CDR3, as DNA: TGTGCCAGCAGCTTGGGAGGCAAAACGAGCGCGGGAGGGACATACAATGAGCAGTTCTTC.

This clone turned up a few times. The chain employs TRBV7-8 and TRBJ1-3; the match to TRBD1 covers 9 bases. Germline-derived CDR1 and CDR2 are SGHVS and FQNEAQ. The CDR3 length is 20 residues. V shed 2 bases and J 0 bases; nucleotides not matched to a gene: 14. The CDR3 is CASSLPRDRDTPSSGNTIYF. For the CDR3, the DNA is TGTGCCAGCAGCTTACCCCGGGACAGGGACACCCCGAGCTCTGGAAACACCATATATTTT. Combining the CDR3 with reference TRBV7-8 and TRBJ1-3 gives the whole variable domain GAGVSQSPRYKVAKRGQDVALRCDPISGHVSLFWYQQALGQGPEFLTYFQNEAQLDKSGLPSDRFFAERPEGSVSTLKIQRTQQEDSAVYLCASSLPRDRDTPSSGNTIYFGEGSWLTVV.

The chain couples TRBV5-1 to TRBJ1-2, with D perhaps matching TRBD1 (6 bases). CDR1 is SGHRS and CDR2 is YFSETQ in the germline V gene. The V end was cut by 0 bases, the J end by 7 bases, with 13 bases between. This CDR3 contains 14 residues. For the CDR3, the DNA is TGCGCCAGCAGCTTGGAAGGGCAGGGGAGTGGCTACACCTTC. Residues: CASSLEGQGSGYTF. The entire variable domain, with the rest obtained from reference TRBV5-1 and TRBJ1-2, is as follows: KAGVTQTPRYLIKTRGQQVTLSCSPISGHRSVSWYQQTPGQGLQFLFEYFSETQRNKGNFPGRFSGRQFSNSRSEMNVSTLELGDSALYLCASSLEGQGSGYTFGSGTRLTVV.